This is a list of T cell receptor beta chains from one sample in a study of blood T cells in healthy people across ages. TCRdb itself ran the 5' RACE reads through MiXCR, one entry per CDR3 protein. Here the sample spans 720,000 or so distinct CDR3 sequences, roughly 43% being singletons. The sample consisted of blood. The receptors stem from a man older than 75 in good health. The CDR3 runs from the conserved cysteine through the conserved F or W. The D gene is left open where the match is weak. Not every row has a clone size; where given, it reads once, few, many or a size class.

J | size | V | length | D | DNA | CDR3
TRBJ1-2 | NA | TRBV2 | 15 | NA | TGTGCCAGCAGTGAGGACGGATTATCGGGCTATGGCTGCACCTTC | CASSEDGLSGYGCTF
TRBJ2-7 | NA | TRBV5-1 | 15 | NA | TGCGCCAGCAGTTCCACTAGCGGTGGGACAGGCGAGCAGTACTTC | CASSSTSGGTGEQYF
TRBJ2-3 | NA | TRBV15 | 16 | NA | TGTGCCACCAGCGGACCCGGGACAAGCCCCACAGATACGCAGTATTTT | CATSGPGTSPTDTQYF
TRBJ2-3 | NA | TRBV20-1 | 13 | NA | TGCAGTGCCCCCGGACTATACACAGATACGCAGTATTTT | CSAPGLYTDTQYF
TRBJ2-1 | NA | TRBV20-1 | 15 | TRBD2 | TGCAGTGCTAGGACCGGGACTAGCGGTTACAATGAGCAGTTCTTC | CSARTGTSGYNEQFF
TRBJ1-2 | NA | TRBV6-5 | 14 | NA | TGTGCCAGCAGAACCGGAGGACGGAACTATGGCTACACCTTC | CASRTGGRNYGYTF
TRBJ2-3 | NA | TRBV9 | 14 | NA | TGTGCCAGCAGCGTTGCACATAGCACAGATACGCAGTATTTT | CASSVAHSTDTQYF
TRBJ1-4 | NA | TRBV20-1 | 12 | NA | TGCAGTGCTAGCCGGACGAATGAAAAACTGTTTTTT | CSASRTNEKLFF
TRBJ2-1 | NA | TRBV14 | 18 | NA | TGTGCCAGCAGCCAAGATCTAGTAGCGTCGAGCTCCTACAATGAGCAGTTCTTC | CASSQDLVASSSYNEQFF
TRBJ2-7 | few | TRBV20-1 | 12 | NA | TGCAGTGCTCCGGACCAAGGATCCGAGCAGTACTTC | CSAPDQGSEQYF
TRBJ2-1 | few | TRBV5-1 | 16 | NA | TGCGCCAGCAGCTTGGATGGGGGAGATTCCTACAATGAGCAGTTCTTC | CASSLDGGDSYNEQFF
TRBJ2-1 | NA | TRBV7-2 | 11 | TRBD2 | TGTGCCAGCAGCCAACTAGCGACCCAGTTCTTC | CASSQLATQFF
TRBJ2-7 | few | TRBV10-3 | 16 | NA | TGTGCCATCAGTGAGTCACTGGCGATTTTATCCTACGAGCAGTACTTC | CAISESLAILSYEQYF
TRBJ2-2 | NA | TRBV7-2 | 14 | TRBD1 | TGTGCCAGCCGCCGGGACAGTTCGACCGGGGAGCTGTTTTTT | CASRRDSSTGELFF
TRBJ1-5 | NA | TRBV2 | 14 | NA | TGTGCCAGCAGTGAAGGGCAGGGGTACCAGCCCCAGCATTTT | CASSEGQGYQPQHF
TRBJ2-3 | NA | TRBV20-1 | 16 | TRBD2 | TGCAGTGCTAGAGATTTTAGCGGGGGGGTACAAGATACGCAGTATTTT | CSARDFSGGVQDTQYF
TRBJ1-2 | NA | TRBV4-2 | 12 | NA | TGTGCCAGCAGCCGGGGACAAGAGTCCTACACCTTC | CASSRGQESYTF
TRBJ2-1 | NA | TRBV4-1 | 17 | NA | TGCGCCAGCAGCCAAGATCTGGCGGGGGCCAAATGGGATGAGCAGTTCTTC | CASSQDLAGAKWDEQFF
TRBJ2-3 | NA | TRBV6-5 | 12 | NA | TGTGCCAGCAGTTACGACAGGATTAAGCAGTATTTT | CASSYDRIKQYF
TRBJ2-1 | few | TRBV7-2 | 16 | TRBD2 | TGTGCCAGCAGCTCCTATAGCGGGGGGGGATACAATGAGCAGTTCTTC | CASSSYSGGGYNEQFF
TRBJ2-5 | NA | TRBV6-5 | 15 | TRBD1 | TGTGCCAGCAGATGGACAGGGGACCCAAGGGAGACCCAGTACTTC | CASRWTGDPRETQYF
TRBJ2-1 | NA | TRBV7-9 | 17 | NA | TGTGCCAGCAGCCCCCACACCGGGACTGACGCCTACAATGAGCAGTTCTTC | CASSPHTGTDAYNEQFF
TRBJ2-1 | NA | TRBV6-4 | 14 | NA | TGTGCCAGCAGTGATTTACAGGGAGACAATGAGCAGTTCTTC | CASSDLQGDNEQFF
TRBJ2-3 | few | TRBV5-1 | 16 | NA | TGCGCCAGCAGCTTGCCGACAGGGACTAGCACAGATACGCAGTATTTT | CASSLPTGTSTDTQYF
TRBJ2-7 | NA | TRBV30 | 16 | NA | TGTGCCTGGAGGACCGGCCGGGCCCCCGGCTCCTACGAGCAGTACTTC | CAWRTGRAPGSYEQYF
TRBJ1-1 | few | TRBV6-1 | 14 | NA | TGTGCCAGCAGTGAATCTGGGCAGGGACCTGAAGCTTTCTTT | CASSESGQGPEAFF
TRBJ2-1 | NA | TRBV6-1 | 18 | TRBD2 | TGTGCCAGCAACCCTGATCGGCTACTAGCGGGAGTGAGGAATGAGCAGTTCTTC | CASNPDRLLAGVRNEQFF
TRBJ2-5 | NA | TRBV4-3 | 16 | TRBD1 | TGCGCCAGCAGCCAAGACCCCGGGACAGGGGTAGAGACCCAGTACTTC | CASSQDPGTGVETQYF
TRBJ2-7 | NA | TRBV5-1 | 13 | NA | TGCGCCAGCAGCTCGCAGGATGAATTCGAGCAGTACTTC | CASSSQDEFEQYF
TRBJ2-7 | NA | TRBV20-1 | 15 | NA | TGCAGTGCTTCCCCAGGACTCTCTACCACCTACGAGCAGTACTTC | CSASPGLSTTYEQYF
TRBJ2-7 | many | TRBV4-3 | 15 | NA | TGCGCCAGCAGCCATGGTGGGGGGGGCCCCTACGAGCAGTACTTC | CASSHGGGGPYEQYF
TRBJ2-5 | NA | TRBV9 | 16 | NA | TGTGCCAGCAGCGTAGGGTCGGGGAGAAATCAAGAGACCCAGTACTTC | CASSVGSGRNQETQYF
TRBJ2-2 | NA | TRBV7-8 | 20 | TRBD1 | TGTGCCAGCAGCACTAGGGCTGGCGGGACAGGGGGCAAGGACACCGGGGAGCTGTTTTTT | CASSTRAGGTGGKDTGELFF
TRBJ2-5 | NA | TRBV6-6 | 15 | TRBD2 | TGTGCCAGCACTAAAGGACTAGCGGGCCAAGAGACCCAGTACTTC | CASTKGLAGQETQYF
TRBJ2-7 | few | TRBV10-2 | 13 | TRBD1 | TGCGCCACAGCGGGACAGGGGGCCTTCGAGCAGTACTTC | CATAGQGAFEQYF
TRBJ2-7 | few | TRBV20-1 | 13 | NA | TGCAGTGCTAGAGATTTGGCAGCCATCGAGCAGTACTTC | CSARDLAAIEQYF
TRBJ2-6 | NA | TRBV7-3 | 16 | NA | TGTGCCAGCAGCTCAACCAGGAACTCTGGGGCCAACGTCCTGACTTTC | CASSSTRNSGANVLTF
TRBJ2-5 | NA | TRBV20-1 | 15 | NA | TGCAGTGCTAGGGTCGGACGTTTGAACTACAATGGGCAGTACTTC | CSARVGRLNYNGQYF
TRBJ2-7 | NA | TRBV10-3 | 14 | TRBD2 | TGTGCCATCAGTGTTGGCCTAGCGGGCTTCGAGCAGTACTTC | CAISVGLAGFEQYF
TRBJ2-4 | many | TRBV6-5 | 16 | TRBD1 | TGTGCCAGCAGTTCCTCCGGGACAGCGACCGGGGACATTCAGTACTTC | CASSSSGTATGDIQYF
TRBJ2-1 | NA | TRBV4-3 | 15 | NA | TGCGCCAGCAGCCTGGGTTATCTGGGATACAATGAGCAGTTCTTC | CASSLGYLGYNEQFF
TRBJ1-5 | many | TRBV10-2 | 14 | NA | TGCGCCAGCAGTGAGTCAGATCTTCATCAGCCCCAGCATTTT | CASSESDLHQPQHF
TRBJ1-1 | NA | TRBV20-1 | 13 | NA | TGCAGTGCTAGTGGGGGGGCCGGCACTGAAGCTTTCTTT | CSASGGAGTEAFF
TRBJ2-5 | NA | TRBV9 | 14 | NA | TGTGCCAGCAGCGCCATGGATCTGGGCAATGAGCAGTACTTC | CASSAMDLGNEQYF
TRBJ1-1 | NA | TRBV20-1 | 14 | NA | TGCAGTGCCCCCGTTACGCAGGGGAGGACTGAAGCTTTCTTT | CSAPVTQGRTEAFF
TRBJ2-1 | few | TRBV7-2 | 15 | NA | TGTGCCAGCAGCTTAGATCCCCAACCCGTCAATGAGCAGTTCTTC | CASSLDPQPVNEQFF
TRBJ2-1 | NA | TRBV7-3 | 14 | NA | TGTGCCAGCAGCTTAAGGGCTAGCTACGATGAGCAGTTCTTC | CASSLRASYDEQFF
TRBJ2-1 | NA | TRBV24-1 | 16 | NA | TGTGCCACCAGTGATCCAGGACGAGCGGAGGTGAATGAGCAGTTCTTC | CATSDPGRAEVNEQFF